The present T cell receptor beta chain was sequenced within a study of CD8+ T cells in alopecia areata. The study, taken as a whole, reports: Across lesional scalp, and particularly alopecia totalis/universalis, clonality surpassed that of normal scalp.

The CDR3 contains 16 residues. The germline CDR1 and CDR2 sequences are SGDLS and YYNGEE. The trim removed 4 bases at V and 0 bases at J, leaving 7 bases unmatched. On this clone: Antigen unknown.

RNA was extracted and reverse transcribed into cDNA as the sequencing template. TCRdb's table, derived via immunoSEQ multiplex PCR, lists solely in-frame clones and lacks some. The table has around 34,000 clones, 55% seen once. Alopecia areata patients provided lesional scalp punch biopsies and peripheral blood, both collected for the study. It was from PBMCs that CD4+ and CD8+ T cells were sorted. The material sequenced was NKG2D-high CD8+ T cells sorted from blood. This TCR was sampled from a human donor with alopecia areata. The chain carries TRBV9 and TRBJ2-1, with 7 bases identical to TRBD2. In nucleotides, the CDR3 is TGTGCCAGCAGCCCAGCGGGAACCAGCTCCTACAATGAGCAGTTCTTC. This encodes CASSPAGTSSYNEQFF.